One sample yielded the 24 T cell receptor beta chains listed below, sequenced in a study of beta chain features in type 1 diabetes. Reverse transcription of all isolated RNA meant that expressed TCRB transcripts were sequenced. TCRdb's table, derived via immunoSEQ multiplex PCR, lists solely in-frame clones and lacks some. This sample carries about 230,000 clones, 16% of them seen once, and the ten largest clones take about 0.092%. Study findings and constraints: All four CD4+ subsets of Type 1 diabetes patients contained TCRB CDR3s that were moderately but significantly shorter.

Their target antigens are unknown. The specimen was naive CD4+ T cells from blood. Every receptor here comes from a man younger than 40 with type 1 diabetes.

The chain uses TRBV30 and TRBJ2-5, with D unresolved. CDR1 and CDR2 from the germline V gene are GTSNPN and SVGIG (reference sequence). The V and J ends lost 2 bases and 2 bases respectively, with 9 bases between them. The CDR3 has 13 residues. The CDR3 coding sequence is TGTGCCTGGAGTTCGATGGGTCAAGAGACCCAGTACTTC. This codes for CAWSSMGQETQYF. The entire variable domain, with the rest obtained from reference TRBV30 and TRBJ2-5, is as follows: SQTIHQWPATLVQPVGSPLSLECTVEGTSNPNLYWYRQAAGRGLQLLFYSVGIGQISSEVPQNLSASRPQDRQFILSSKKLLLSDSGFYLCAWSSMGQETQYFGPGTRLLVL.

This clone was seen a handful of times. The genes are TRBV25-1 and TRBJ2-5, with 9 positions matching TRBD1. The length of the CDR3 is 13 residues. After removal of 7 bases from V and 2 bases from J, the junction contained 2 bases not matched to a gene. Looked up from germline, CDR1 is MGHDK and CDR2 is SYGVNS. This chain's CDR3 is CASTTGGQETQYF. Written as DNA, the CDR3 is TGTGCCAGCACGACAGGGGGGCAAGAGACCCAGTACTTC.

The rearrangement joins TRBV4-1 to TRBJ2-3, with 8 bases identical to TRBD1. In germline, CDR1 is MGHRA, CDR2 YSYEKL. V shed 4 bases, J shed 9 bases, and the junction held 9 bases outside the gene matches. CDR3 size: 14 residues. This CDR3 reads CASSPDRAQRTQYF. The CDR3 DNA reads TGCGCCAGCAGCCCGGACAGGGCCCAAAGGACGCAGTATTTT.

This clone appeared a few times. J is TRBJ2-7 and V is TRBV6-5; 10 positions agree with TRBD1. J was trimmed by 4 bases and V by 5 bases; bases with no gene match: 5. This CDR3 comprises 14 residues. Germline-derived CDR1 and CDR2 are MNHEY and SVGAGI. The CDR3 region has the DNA TGTGCCAGCAGTCGGGACAGGGGAACATACGAGCAGTACTTC. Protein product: CASSRDRGTYEQYF.

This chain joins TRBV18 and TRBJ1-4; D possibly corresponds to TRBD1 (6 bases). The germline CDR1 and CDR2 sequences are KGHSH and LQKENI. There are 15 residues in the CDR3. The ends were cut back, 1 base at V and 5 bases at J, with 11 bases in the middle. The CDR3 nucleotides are TGTGCCAGCTCACCACGACAGGAGCAGAATGAAAAACTGTTTTTT. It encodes CASSPRQEQNEKLFF.

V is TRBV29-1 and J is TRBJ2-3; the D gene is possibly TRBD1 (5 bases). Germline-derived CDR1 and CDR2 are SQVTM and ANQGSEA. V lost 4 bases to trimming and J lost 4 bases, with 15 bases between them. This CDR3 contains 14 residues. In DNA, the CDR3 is TGCAGCGTTGGAAGGGGTAGGGTGGCAGATACGCAGTATTTT. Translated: CSVGRGRVADTQYF.

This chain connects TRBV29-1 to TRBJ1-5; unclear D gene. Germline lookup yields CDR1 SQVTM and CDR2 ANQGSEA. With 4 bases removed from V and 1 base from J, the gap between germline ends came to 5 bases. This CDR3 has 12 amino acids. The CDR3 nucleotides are TGCAGCGTTGTTGTCAGCAATCAGCCCCAGCATTTT. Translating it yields CSVVVSNQPQHF.

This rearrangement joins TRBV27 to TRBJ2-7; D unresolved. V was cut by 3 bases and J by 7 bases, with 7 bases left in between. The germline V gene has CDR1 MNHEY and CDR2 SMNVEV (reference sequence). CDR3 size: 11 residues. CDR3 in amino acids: CASSFGLEQYF. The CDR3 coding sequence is TGTGCCAGCAGTTTTGGGTTAGAGCAGTACTTC.

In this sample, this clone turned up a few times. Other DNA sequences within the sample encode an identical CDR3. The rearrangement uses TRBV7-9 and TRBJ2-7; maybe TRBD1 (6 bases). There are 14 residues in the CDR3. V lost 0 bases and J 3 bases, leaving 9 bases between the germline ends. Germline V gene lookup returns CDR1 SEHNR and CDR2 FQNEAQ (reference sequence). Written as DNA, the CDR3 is TGTGCCAGCAGCTTAGCGGCGACAGGCTACGAGCAGTACTTC. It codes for CASSLAATGYEQYF.

CDR3 in amino acids: CASSLGLQVGELFF. CDR3 in DNA: TGTGCCAGCAGCTTAGGACTACAAGTGGGGGAGCTGTTTTTT. The chain is built from TRBV7-9 and TRBJ2-2; D perhaps matches TRBD2 (5 bases). CDR3 size: 14 residues. Germline V gives CDR1 SEHNR, CDR2 FQNEAQ (reference sequence). V was pared by 1 base and J by 8 bases, with 11 bases between.

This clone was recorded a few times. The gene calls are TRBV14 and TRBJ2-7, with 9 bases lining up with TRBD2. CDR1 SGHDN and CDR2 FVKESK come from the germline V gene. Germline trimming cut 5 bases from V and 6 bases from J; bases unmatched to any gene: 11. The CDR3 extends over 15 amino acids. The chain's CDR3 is CASSFSGRAFGEQYF. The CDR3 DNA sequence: TGTGCCAGCAGCTTTAGCGGGAGAGCTTTTGGCGAGCAGTACTTC.

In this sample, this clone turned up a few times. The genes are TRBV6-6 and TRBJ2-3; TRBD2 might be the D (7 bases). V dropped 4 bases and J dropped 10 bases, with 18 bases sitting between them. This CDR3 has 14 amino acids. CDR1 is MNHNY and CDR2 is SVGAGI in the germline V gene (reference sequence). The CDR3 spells CASSSTDSRGAQYF. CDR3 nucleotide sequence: TGTGCCAGCAGTTCTACGGACAGCCGGGGGGCGCAGTATTTT.

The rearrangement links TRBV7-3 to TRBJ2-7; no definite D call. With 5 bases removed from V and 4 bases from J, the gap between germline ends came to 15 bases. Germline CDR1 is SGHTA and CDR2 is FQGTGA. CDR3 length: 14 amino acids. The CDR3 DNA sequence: TGTGCCAGCAGCCCCGGGCCCTCTGGGTACGAGCAGTACTTC. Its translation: CASSPGPSGYEQYF.

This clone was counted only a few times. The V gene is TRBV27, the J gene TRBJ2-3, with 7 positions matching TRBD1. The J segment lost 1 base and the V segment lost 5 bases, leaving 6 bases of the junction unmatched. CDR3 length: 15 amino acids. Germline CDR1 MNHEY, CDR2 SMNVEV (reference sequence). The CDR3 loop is CASSPYRGGTDTQYF. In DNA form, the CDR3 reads TGTGCCAGCAGTCCCTACAGGGGTGGCACAGATACGCAGTATTTT.

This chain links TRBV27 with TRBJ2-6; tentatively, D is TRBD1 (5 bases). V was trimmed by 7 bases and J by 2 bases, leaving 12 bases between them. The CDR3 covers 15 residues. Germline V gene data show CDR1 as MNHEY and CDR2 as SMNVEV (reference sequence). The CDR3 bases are TGTGCCAGCACCGAAAGGGGTGCTGGGGCCAACGTCCTGACTTTC. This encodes CASTERGAGANVLTF.

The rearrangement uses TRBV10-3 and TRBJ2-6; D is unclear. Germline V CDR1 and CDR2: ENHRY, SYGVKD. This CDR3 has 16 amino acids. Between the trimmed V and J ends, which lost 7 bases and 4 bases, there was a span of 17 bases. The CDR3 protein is CAITRSGAEGANVLTF. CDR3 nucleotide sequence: TGTGCCATCACCCGATCGGGTGCAGAAGGGGCCAACGTCCTGACTTTC.

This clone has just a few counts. CDR3 in amino acids: CASNREGETQYF. The CDR3 region has the DNA TGTGCCAGTAACAGGGAGGGAGAGACCCAGTACTTC. The chain uses TRBV19 and TRBJ2-5, with D possibly matching TRBD2 (7 bases). Trimming removed 7 bases at V and 4 bases at J, with 10 bases between. The CDR3 runs 12 residues. The V gene's germline CDR1 is LNHDA and CDR2 SQIVND (reference sequence).

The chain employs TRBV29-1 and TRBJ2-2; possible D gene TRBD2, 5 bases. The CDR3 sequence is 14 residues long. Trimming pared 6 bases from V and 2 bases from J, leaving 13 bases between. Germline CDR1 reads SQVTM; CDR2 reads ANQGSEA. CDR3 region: CSVISELNTGELFF. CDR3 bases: TGCAGCGTGATTAGCGAACTCAACACCGGGGAGCTGTTTTTT.

CDR3 DNA sequence: TGTGCCAGTAGTATTGCCGGGACGGTCTCCTACGAGCAGTACTTC. Its protein is CASSIAGTVSYEQYF. The rearrangement links TRBV19 to TRBJ2-7; possibly TRBD1 or TRBD2 for D (5 bases each). Per germline, CDR1 LNHDA and CDR2 SQIVND (reference sequence). Trimming took off 3 bases at V and 0 bases at J, with 12 bases between the two ends. The CDR3 is 15 residues long.

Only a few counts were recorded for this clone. As DNA, the CDR3 is TGTGCCAGCGGGTCCTCCGGAGCGGAGAATTACGAGCAGTACTTC. Translated, it gives CASGSSGAENYEQYF. This chain links TRBV28 with TRBJ2-7; tentatively, D is TRBD2 (5 bases). Germline lookup yields CDR1 MDHEN and CDR2 SYDVKM. V lost 8 bases, J lost 4 bases, and 21 bases lay in between. This CDR3 is built from 15 residues.

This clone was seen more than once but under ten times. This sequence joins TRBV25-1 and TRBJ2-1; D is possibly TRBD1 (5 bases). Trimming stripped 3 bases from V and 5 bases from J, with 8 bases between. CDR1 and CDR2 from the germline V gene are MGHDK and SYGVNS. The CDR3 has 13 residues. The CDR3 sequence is CASSEVRDNEQFF. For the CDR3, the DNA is TGTGCCAGCAGTGAGGTCAGGGACAATGAGCAGTTCTTC.

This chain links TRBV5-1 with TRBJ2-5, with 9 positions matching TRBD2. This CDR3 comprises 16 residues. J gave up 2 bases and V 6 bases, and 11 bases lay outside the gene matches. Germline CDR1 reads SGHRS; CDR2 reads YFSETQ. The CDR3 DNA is TGCGCCAGCACCTCCGGGCGGCTAGCGGGACAAGAGACCCAGTACTTC. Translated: CASTSGRLAGQETQYF.

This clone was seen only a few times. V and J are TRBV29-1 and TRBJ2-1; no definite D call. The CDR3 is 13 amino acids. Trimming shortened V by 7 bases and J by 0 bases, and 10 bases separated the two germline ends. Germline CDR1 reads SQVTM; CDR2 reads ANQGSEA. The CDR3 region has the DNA TGCAGCGCCGAGGTTAGCTCCTACAATGAGCAGTTCTTC. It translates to CSAEVSSYNEQFF.

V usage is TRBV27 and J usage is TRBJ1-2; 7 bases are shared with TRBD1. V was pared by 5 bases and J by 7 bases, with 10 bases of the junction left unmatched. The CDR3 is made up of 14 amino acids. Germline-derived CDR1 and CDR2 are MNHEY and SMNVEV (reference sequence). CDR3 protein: CASSPRQGEGGYTF. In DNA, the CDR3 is TGTGCCAGCAGTCCCCGACAGGGAGAAGGTGGCTACACCTTC.